These 23 T cell receptor beta chains share one sample of origin, sequenced in a study of molecular identifiers for immune sequencing clone quantification. One entry per CDR3 protein, called by TCRdb with MiXCR from the PCR reads. The sample consists of fewer than 350,000 distinct CDR3 sequences, roughly 24% of them appearing once. Sequenced: naive CD8+ T cells from blood, with Jurkat cell RNA spiked in. Subset described: FACS-sorted CD8+CD4-CCR7+CD45RA+ naive T cells. The receptors here all came from a human donor in good health. Some libraries in this study had Jurkat cell RNA spiked in.

As concerns this clonotype: The CDR3 end shows no conserved phenylalanine or tryptophan, and so a read error is likely. This chain joins TRBV6-5 and TRBJ1-5, with a possible D match to TRBD1 (6 bases). V lost 4 bases to trimming and J lost 3 bases, with 19 bases between them. Germline CDR1 is MNHEY and CDR2 is SVGAGI. This CDR3 region has 17 residues. In nucleotides, the CDR3 is TGTGCCAGCAGTTTAAACGGGGGCCAGCGCGACAATCAGCCCCAGCATCTT. Amino acid sequence: CASSLNGGQRDNQPQHL.

This chain uses TRBV20-1 with TRBJ2-7; D tentatively reads TRBD1 or TRBD2 (5 bases each). Trimming took 5 bases from V and 4 from J, leaving 15 bases between them. The CDR3 spans 13 residues. In germline, CDR1 is DFQATT, CDR2 SNEGSKA (reference sequence). The DNA of the CDR3 is TGCAGTGCTCTCATTCTGGGGGAATACGAGCAGTACTTC. Protein sequence: CSALILGEYEQYF.

A remark on this clonotype: This sequence may be a read error, since a much larger clone differs from it by one base. The conserved final phenylalanine or tryptophan is absent from the CDR3, which likely points to a read error. V gene TRBV28 combines with J gene TRBJ2-1; no clear D. V was shortened by 3 bases and J by 0 bases, with 18 bases between the two germline ends. CDR3 length: 18 residues. Germline V gives CDR1 MDHEN, CDR2 SYDVKM. The CDR3 here is CASSFSPPARYSYNEQFY. The CDR3 nucleotides read TGTGCCAGCAGTTTTTCCCCTCCCGCCCGATACTCCTACAATGAGCAGTTCTAC.

On this clonotype itself: This may be a read error: a much more frequent sequence differs by one nucleotide. The CDR3 DNA is TGTGCCAGCAGTCCGGTGAAGGGGACTGGGGCCAACGTCCTGACTTTC. Its translation is CASSPVKGTGANVLTF. V gene TRBV28 combines with J gene TRBJ2-6; tentatively, D is TRBD1 (5 bases). V was shortened by 5 bases and J by 2 bases, with 13 bases between the two germline ends. CDR3 size: 16 residues. Germline CDR1 MDHEN, CDR2 SYDVKM.

A few counts support this clonotype. This chain connects TRBV4-3 to TRBJ2-7, with 7 bases identical to TRBD2. V was pared by 0 bases and J by 2 bases, with 7 bases of the junction left unmatched. The CDR3 runs to 16 residues. Germline lookup yields CDR1 LGHNA and CDR2 YSLEER. The CDR3 reads CASSQDSRGDPYEQYF. The CDR3 nucleotides read TGCGCCAGCAGCCAAGATTCACGGGGGGACCCCTACGAGCAGTACTTC.

This chain joins TRBV20-1 and TRBJ2-2, with D possibly TRBD2 on 5 matching bases. V lost 6 bases to trimming and J lost 6 bases, with 11 bases between them. The germline V gene encodes CDR1 DFQATT and CDR2 SNEGSKA (reference sequence). The CDR3 has 12 amino acids. This CDR3 reads CSATSRAGELFF. CDR3 nucleotide sequence: TGCAGTGCCACTTCGCGGGCCGGGGAGCTGTTTTTT.

The chain uses TRBV7-9 and TRBJ1-5, with D uncertain. This CDR3 has 15 residues. V was shortened by 1 base and J by 4 bases, with 11 bases between the two germline ends. From germline, CDR1 is SEHNR and CDR2 FQNEAQ (reference sequence). The CDR3 DNA reads TGTGCCAGCAGCTTAGGGGCCGCAGGTAATCAGCCCCAGCATTTT. Translation gives CASSLGAAGNQPQHF.

The gene calls are TRBV10-2 and TRBJ2-7; TRBD1 agrees at 8 bases. V lost 8 bases to trimming and J lost 6 bases; unmatched junction nucleotides: 9. This CDR3 has 13 residues. Germline V gives CDR1 WSHSY, CDR2 SAAADI. CDR3 coding DNA: TGCGCCAGCTCCGGGACAGGCCTCGCCGAGCAGTACTTC. Translating it yields CASSGTGLAEQYF.

This clonotype was recorded many times. V and J are TRBV4-3 and TRBJ1-2; D not resolved. The germline CDR1 and CDR2 sequences are LGHNA and YSLEER. CDR3 length: 16 amino acids. Between the trimmed V and J ends, which lost 0 bases and 5 bases, there was a span of 16 bases. CDR3 residues: CASSQDFPLNPYGYTF. In nucleotides, the CDR3 is TGCGCCAGCAGCCAAGATTTTCCCCTTAATCCATATGGCTACACCTTC.

The V call is TRBV28, the J call TRBJ2-3, with TRBD2 matching over 12 bases. The CDR3 sequence is 16 residues long. The germline gives CDR1 MDHEN, CDR2 SYDVKM. V shed 0 bases and J 9 bases; nucleotides not matched to a gene: 7. The CDR3 region is CASSLWTSGSWETQYF. In DNA, the CDR3 is TGTGCCAGCAGTTTATGGACTAGCGGGAGTTGGGAGACGCAGTATTTT.

This clonotype was picked up many times. V is TRBV5-4 and J is TRBJ2-2; D may be TRBD2 (6 bases). CDR3 length: 13 amino acids. In germline, CDR1 is SGHNT, CDR2 YYREEE (reference sequence). V lost 2 bases and J 6 bases, leaving 8 bases between the germline ends. In DNA form, the CDR3 reads TGTGCCAGCAGCTTCTGGGGGGCCGGGGAGCTGTTTTTT. Translating it yields CASSFWGAGELFF. The full variable domain, its missing parts supplied by reference TRBV5-4 and TRBJ2-2, is ETGVTQSPTHLIKTRGQQVTLRCSSQSGHNTVSWYQQALGQGPQFIFQYYREEENGRGNFPPRFSGLQFPNYSSELNVNALELDDSALYLCASSFWGAGELFFGEGSRLTVL.

This clonotype was counted many times. This chain uses TRBV15 with TRBJ2-5; 9 bases are a match to TRBD1. With V trimmed by 3 bases and J by 5 bases, 4 bases remained unmatched. The CDR3 is made up of 14 amino acids. CDR1 and CDR2 from the germline V gene are LNHNV and YYDKDF (reference sequence). The CDR3 nucleotides read TGTGCCACCAGCAGCGACAGGGGGATTGAGACCCAGTACTTC. Its translation is CATSSDRGIETQYF.

Points on this clonotype: A much larger clone differs from this one at a single base, so this may be a read error. The rearrangement uses TRBV28 and TRBJ2-5, with TRBD2 as a possible D gene (5 bases). The CDR3 contains 16 residues. Germline V gives CDR1 MDHEN, CDR2 SYDVKM. CDR3 region: CASTLTPQEAQETQHF. CDR3 bases: TGTGCCAGCACCTTAACGCCTCAGGAGGCACAAGAGACCCAGCACTTC.

This clonotype was recorded once. The junction differs from germline at one of its ends, possibly a read error. The chain is built from TRBV2 and TRBJ1-1; D is perhaps TRBD1 (5 bases). The length of the CDR3 is 14 residues. The germline V gene encodes CDR1 SNHLY and CDR2 FYNNEI. The CDR3 protein is CAGSETQENTEAFF. CDR3 DNA sequence: TGTGCCGGCAGTGAGACACAGGAGAACACTGAAGCTTTCTTT. Supplemented by reference TRBV2 and TRBJ1-1, the full variable domain reads EPEVTQTPSHQVTQMGQEVILRCVPISNHLYFYWYRQILGQKVEFLVSFYNNEISEKSEIFDDQFSVERPDGSNFTLKIRSTKLEDSAMYFCAGSETQENTEAFFGQGTRLTVV.

This clonotype came up many times. The rearrangement uses TRBV28 and TRBJ2-7; D might be TRBD2 (6 bases). Per germline, CDR1 MDHEN and CDR2 SYDVKM. The CDR3 consists of 13 residues. Trimming cost V 8 bases and J 3 bases, with 14 bases left between them. CDR3 sequence: CASSDPGVYEQYF. The CDR3 coding sequence is TGTGCCAGCTCGGATCCGGGGGTCTACGAGCAGTACTTC.

V usage is TRBV28 and J usage is TRBJ2-7, with D perhaps matching TRBD1 (5 bases). CDR3 size: 12 residues. Trimming took 5 bases from V and 6 from J, leaving 11 bases between them. CDR1 and CDR2 (germline): MDHEN, SYDVKM. The CDR3 sequence is CASSAQGTEQYF. CDR3 nucleotide sequence: TGTGCCAGCAGTGCCCAGGGTACCGAGCAGTACTTC.

This clonotype has at least ten counts. J is TRBJ2-5 and V is TRBV28; 10 nucleotides line up with TRBD1. The ends lost 2 bases at V and 5 bases at J; junction bases unmatched: 11. The germline gives CDR1 MDHEN, CDR2 SYDVKM. The CDR3 is 17 amino acids. CDR3: CASSLPTRDRGHETQYF. The DNA for the CDR3 is TGTGCCAGCAGTTTACCAACGCGGGACAGGGGCCATGAGACCCAGTACTTC.

This clonotype occurred a few times. This chain joins TRBV29-1 and TRBJ2-6; D ambiguous. The CDR3 runs 15 residues. V was clipped by 4 bases and J by 2 bases, with 12 bases between them. The germline V gene encodes CDR1 SQVTM and CDR2 ANQGSEA. The CDR3 nucleotides read TGCAGCGTTGCCCTGGGTTGGGCTGGGGCCAACGTCCTGACTTTC. Encoded protein: CSVALGWAGANVLTF. The variable domain in full, completed from reference TRBV29-1 and TRBJ2-6, reads SAVISQKPSRDICQRGTSLTIQCQVDSQVTMMFWYRQQPGQSLTLIATANQGSEATYESGFVIDKFPISRPNLTFSTLTVSNMSPEDSSIYLCSVALGWAGANVLTFGAGSRLTVL.

In this sample, this clonotype turned up many times. The chain links TRBV15 to TRBJ1-5, with D tentatively TRBD1 (5 bases). Trimming took off 1 base at V and 1 base at J, with 11 bases between the two ends. The CDR3 is 16 amino acids. Germline V gene sequence: CDR1 LNHNV, CDR2 YYDKDF (reference sequence). This CDR3 is CATSRGIGASNQPQHF. For the CDR3, the DNA is TGTGCCACCAGCAGAGGAATAGGGGCCAGCAATCAGCCCCAGCATTTT.

Regarding this clonotype: Being one base from a much bigger clone, this may be a read error. The rearrangement links TRBV4-1 to TRBJ1-6; 11 nucleotides match TRBD1. This CDR3 has 16 amino acids. V gave up 3 bases and J gave up 10 bases; unmatched junction bases: 8. Germline V gene lookup returns CDR1 MGHRA and CDR2 YSYEKL. The CDR3 DNA sequence: TGCGCCAGCAGCCACCCGGACAGGGGGCTTCAATCACCCCTCCACTTT. It yields the protein CASSHPDRGLQSPLHF.

In this sample, this clonotype turned up many times. The chain is built from TRBV5-1 and TRBJ2-7; the D gene is possibly TRBD1 (5 bases). The length of the CDR3 is 16 residues. The V gene's germline CDR1 is SGHRS and CDR2 YFSETQ. V was shortened by 4 bases and J by 2 bases, with 19 bases between the two germline ends. As DNA, the CDR3 is TGCGCCAGCAGCACAGGATTTAATCCCCCCACCTACGAGCAGTACTTC. Its protein is CASSTGFNPPTYEQYF.

The rearrangement joins TRBV2 to TRBJ2-3; D gene uncertain. The germline V gene encodes CDR1 SNHLY and CDR2 FYNNEI. With 3 bases removed from V and 0 bases from J, the gap between germline ends came to 13 bases. The CDR3 is 16 residues long. Written as DNA, the CDR3 is TGTGCCAGCAGTGAGGCGGCCAGGCCCAGCACAGATACGCAGTATTTT. Translation gives CASSEAARPSTDTQYF. Filled out from reference TRBV2 and TRBJ2-3, the complete variable domain reads EPEVTQTPSHQVTQMGQEVILRCVPISNHLYFYWYRQILGQKVEFLVSFYNNEISEKSEIFDDQFSVERPDGSNFTLKIRSTKLEDSAMYFCASSEAARPSTDTQYFGPGTRLTVL.

In its sample, this clonotype was seen many times. The chain combines TRBV6-5 with TRBJ2-2, with 12 bases identical to TRBD2. CDR1 and CDR2 (germline): MNHEY, SVGAGI. V was clipped by 2 bases and J by 1 base; unmatched bases: 5. The CDR3 runs 18 residues. The DNA for the CDR3 is TGTGCCAGCAGTTACCTAGCGGGGGGGTTCTGGAACACCGGGGAGCTGTTTTTT. The encoded protein is CASSYLAGGFWNTGELFF.